The clone carrying this T cell receptor beta chain was seen more than once but under ten times. Antigen: not known. The CDR3 totals 13 residues. Looked up from germline, CDR1 is LGHNA and CDR2 is YSLEER. V was pared by 0 bases and J by 7 bases, with 4 bases between. These data originate in a study of CD8+ T cells in alopecia areata. General study points: Lesional scalp displayed greater clonality than normal scalp, most notably in alopecia totalis/universalis. Clarity of TCR sharing across patients fell short of that in mice, possibly HLA-related.

cDNA prepared by RNA extraction and subsequent reverse transcription served as the template for sequencing. TCRdb's table, derived via immunoSEQ multiplex PCR, lists solely in-frame clones and lacks some. The sample shows 150,000 to 200,000 clones, over 55% of them seen only once. Source: CD4+ T cells sorted from blood, taken at week 0. This sequence joins TRBV4-3 and TRBJ1-6, with D unclear. The sequence came from a human donor with alopecia areata. The CDR3 DNA is TGCGCCAGCAGCCAAGAGGGGAATTCACCCCTCCACTTT. This gives the protein CASSQEGNSPLHF.